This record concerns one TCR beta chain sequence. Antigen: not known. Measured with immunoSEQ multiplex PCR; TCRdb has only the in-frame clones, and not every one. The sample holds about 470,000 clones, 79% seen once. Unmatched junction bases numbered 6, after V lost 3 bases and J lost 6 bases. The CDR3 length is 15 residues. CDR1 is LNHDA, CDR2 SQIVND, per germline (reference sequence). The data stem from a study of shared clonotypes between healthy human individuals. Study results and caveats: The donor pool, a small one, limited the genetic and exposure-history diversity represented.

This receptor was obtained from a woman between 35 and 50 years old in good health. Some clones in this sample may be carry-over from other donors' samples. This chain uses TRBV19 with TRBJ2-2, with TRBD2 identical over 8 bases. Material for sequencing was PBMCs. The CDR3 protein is CASSISGGAPGELFF. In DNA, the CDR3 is TGTGCCAGTAGTATTTCGGGGGGGGCGCCCGGGGAGCTGTTTTTT.